Sequencing of this T cell receptor (beta chain) was carried out in a study of blood T cell repertoires in COVID-19. Study background: PBMCs, B-cell-depleted T cells, or T cells were the source of the cDNA or gDNA that made up the material.

Original handling: Amplification with reference gene primers provided the estimates of nucleated cell counts. Here immunoSEQ multiplex PCR was the method, and the copy in TCRdb shows in-frame clones only, minus some. Clonal size and the V and J genes are those of that table, whereas D and trimming came from the DNA. Of approximately 160,000 clones in the sample, 80% to 90% are singletons; the top ten hold around 4%. This clone was counted between two and nine times. This receptor was obtained from a woman aged 70 to 79 with acute or convalescent COVID-19. Sequenced: peripheral blood.

The CDR3 nucleotides are TGTGCCAGCAGCCGTGCGACAGATTCACCCCTCCACTTT. It yields the protein CASSRATDSPLHF. The chain links TRBV7-9 to TRBJ1-6, with D maybe TRBD1 (5 bases). CDR3 size: 13 residues. CDR1 SEHNR and CDR2 FQNEAQ come from the germline V gene (reference sequence). V lost 5 bases and J lost 8, with 10 bases in between.